These T cell receptor beta chains were read from a single sample in a study of cytomegalovirus exposure and HLA in healthy donors. Assay: immunoSEQ multiplex PCR; the TCRdb copy retains only in-frame clones and omits some. The data hold fewer than 90,000 clones, with 90% to 95% observed a single time. The material sequenced was PBMCs. Every receptor here comes from a woman younger than 30 in good health and CMV-seronegative. Each CDR3 is given with its conserved first and last residue. Fields, in order: J gene, V gene, clone size, D gene, CDR3 protein, CDR3 DNA. A D gene is named only where the DNA matches it firmly. Clone size appears in some rows only: once, few, many, or a class for an expanded clone.

>TRBJ2-2|TRBV10-2|-|-
CASSQGFGELFF
TGCGCCAGCAGCCAGGGGTTCGGGGAGCTGTTTTTT
>TRBJ2-7|TRBV4-2|-|TRBD1
CASSQVGTGIFEQYF
TGTGCCAGCAGCCAAGTAGGGACAGGGATTTTCGAGCAGTACTTC
>TRBJ2-7|TRBV10-3|-|TRBD2
CAIRGTSGLYEQYF
TGTGCCATCAGGGGGACTAGCGGGTTATACGAGCAGTACTTC
>TRBJ2-1|TRBV29-1|-|-
CSSRLGASYNEQFF
TGCAGCTCGCGGCTGGGGGCGTCCTACAATGAGCAGTTCTTC
>TRBJ1-4|TRBV11-3|-|-
CASSPGQRNEKLFF
TGTGCCAGCAGCCCGGGACAAAGGAATGAAAAACTGTTTTTT
>TRBJ2-3|TRBV6-1|-|TRBD1
CASSDQTGVPDTQYF
TGTGCCAGCAGTGATCAGACAGGGGTACCAGATACGCAGTATTTT
>TRBJ2-5|TRBV2|-|-
CASSVVEGARGTQYF
TGTGCCAGCAGTGTAGTGGAGGGAGCCCGGGGGACCCAGTACTTC
>TRBJ2-1|TRBV7-9|-|TRBD2
CASSITSGRAGEQFF
TGTGCCAGCAGCATAACAAGCGGGAGGGCCGGAGAGCAGTTCTTC
>TRBJ2-1|TRBV7-9|-|TRBD2
CASSFGTSGNEQFF
TGTGCCAGCAGCTTCGGGACTAGCGGGAATGAGCAGTTCTTC
>TRBJ2-7|TRBV7-9|-|TRBD1
CASSRTGTYEQYF
TGTGCCAGCAGCAGGACAGGGACCTACGAGCAGTACTTC
>TRBJ2-7|TRBV13|-|-
CASSQRDFVLGEQYF
TGTGCCAGCAGCCAACGGGATTTCGTGTTGGGCGAGCAGTACTTC
>TRBJ1-4|TRBV5-1|-|-
CASSLGSGGEKLFF
TGCGCCAGCAGCTTGGGCTCGGGGGGTGAAAAACTGTTTTTT
>TRBJ2-7|TRBV2|-|-
CASSELESYEEQYF
TGTGCCAGCAGTGAACTTGAGTCCTACGAGGAGCAGTACTTC
>TRBJ2-7|TRBV11-2|-|-
CASSSAMSSSPYEQYF
TGTGCCAGCAGCTCCGCGATGAGTTCGTCCCCTTACGAGCAGTACTTC
>TRBJ1-2|TRBV2|-|-
CASSPTGNYGYTF
TGTGCCAGCAGTCCGACAGGAAACTATGGCTACACCTTC
>TRBJ2-1|TRBV6-6|-|TRBD2
CASSGGGADNEQFF
TGTGCCAGCAGTGGCGGGGGGGCCGACAATGAGCAGTTCTTC
>TRBJ2-1|TRBV27|-|TRBD2
CASRTTGLASSYNEQFF
TGTGCCAGCAGGACGACCGGACTAGCATCCTCCTACAATGAGCAGTTCTTC
>TRBJ1-5|TRBV6-1|-|-
CASSELEGAQHF
TGTGCCAGCAGTGAACTTGAGGGAGCCCAGCATTTT
>TRBJ1-4|TRBV25-1|once|TRBD1
CASSDQDRGLREKLFF
TGTGCCAGCAGCGACCAAGACAGGGGGCTTAGGGAAAAACTGTTTTTT
>TRBJ2-7|TRBV10-3|-|-
CATSGLTSYEQYF
TGTGCCACTTCGGGACTGACCTCCTACGAGCAGTACTTC
>TRBJ2-6|TRBV2|-|-
CASSAFAGANVLTF
TGTGCCAGCAGTGCTTTCGCTGGGGCCAACGTCCTGACTTTC
>TRBJ2-5|TRBV27|-|-
CASSPGERETQYF
TGTGCCAGCAGTCCGGGGGAACGAGAGACCCAGTACTTC
>TRBJ2-3|TRBV5-1|-|-
CASSVNPPSTGGTDTQYF
TGCGCCAGCAGCGTGAACCCTCCATCTACAGGCGGCACAGATACGCAGTATTTT
>TRBJ2-7|TRBV30|-|-
CAWSVSLYEQYF
TGTGCCTGGAGTGTCTCCCTCTACGAGCAGTACTTC
>TRBJ2-1|TRBV10-3|-|-
CAISDREYNEQFF
TGTGCCATCAGTGACCGAGAGTACAATGAGCAGTTCTTC
>TRBJ2-3|TRBV7-2|once|TRBD1
CASSPRQGFTDTQYF
TGTGCCAGCAGCCCCCGACAGGGGTTCACAGATACGCAGTATTTT
>TRBJ1-1|TRBV30|-|-
CAWSGGAEAFF
TGTGCCTGGAGTGGGGGGGCTGAAGCTTTCTTT
>TRBJ2-2|TRBV28|-|TRBD2
CASSSPGGANTGELFF
TGTGCCAGCAGTTCCCCCGGGGGGGCGAACACCGGGGAGCTGTTTTTT
>TRBJ2-1|TRBV9|-|-
CASSPPEGRDEQFF
TGTGCCAGCAGCCCCCCAGAGGGTCGAGATGAGCAGTTCTTC
>TRBJ2-5|TRBV25-1|-|TRBD2
CASSDSSGRAYETQYF
TGTGCCAGCAGTGATAGTAGCGGGAGGGCCTATGAGACCCAGTACTTC
>TRBJ1-2|TRBV5-1|-|-
CASSLEKGHIYGYTF
TGCGCCAGCAGCTTGGAGAAGGGGCACATCTATGGCTACACCTTC
>TRBJ1-5|TRBV30|-|-
CAWGGGEPQHF
TGTGCCTGGGGCGGGGGAGAGCCCCAGCATTTT
>TRBJ2-1|TRBV7-2|-|TRBD2
CASSLSLAGGNEQFF
TGTGCCAGCAGCTTGTCTCTAGCGGGGGGGAATGAGCAGTTCTTC
>TRBJ1-5|TRBV4-1|-|-
CASSQEYGTVNQPQHF
TGCGCCAGCAGCCAAGAGTACGGGACTGTGAATCAGCCCCAGCATTTT
>TRBJ1-4|TRBV7-9|once|-
CASRLRGNEKLFF
TGTGCCAGCAGACTTCGCGGGAATGAAAAACTGTTTTTT
>TRBJ2-7|TRBV30|-|TRBD2
CAWSSGLGLAFSEQYF
TGTGCCTGGAGTTCCGGGCTAGGACTAGCGTTCTCCGAGCAGTACTTC
>TRBJ2-5|TRBV29-1|-|TRBD2
CSVEDLTSGGAFETQYF
TGCAGCGTTGAAGACCTGACTAGCGGGGGGGCCTTTGAGACCCAGTACTTC
>TRBJ1-2|TRBV20-1|-|-
CSAISNYGYTF
TGCAGTGCTATATCTAACTATGGCTACACCTTC
>TRBJ1-6|TRBV7-9|-|TRBD1
CASSPGQADNSPLHF
TGTGCCAGCAGCCCGGGACAGGCGGATAATTCACCCCTCCACTTT
>TRBJ2-5|TRBV6-6|-|TRBD1
CASSRGQVQETQYF
TGTGCCAGCTCCCGGGGACAGGTCCAAGAGACCCAGTACTTC
>TRBJ1-1|TRBV5-8|-|-
CASSLVSGIGNTEAFF
TGTGCCAGCAGCTTGGTTTCCGGGATTGGGAACACTGAAGCTTTCTTT
>TRBJ2-1|TRBV19|-|TRBD1
CASSIDLQGNEQFF
TGTGCCAGTAGTATAGATTTACAGGGGAATGAGCAGTTCTTC
>TRBJ2-7|TRBV11-3|-|TRBD1
CASSSGTGINYEQYF
TGTGCCAGCAGCTCCGGGACAGGGATTAACTACGAGCAGTACTTC
>TRBJ2-2|TRBV13|-|TRBD2
CASSLTGTSVTFRANTGELFF
TGTGCCAGCAGCCTTACCGGGACTAGCGTGACGTTCCGGGCGAACACCGGGGAGCTGTTTTTT
>TRBJ2-5|TRBV7-9|-|-
CASSYDSTQETQYF
TGTGCCAGCAGCTACGACAGCACACAAGAGACCCAGTACTTC
>TRBJ1-2|TRBV30|-|-
CAWSGTHIGHSNYGYTF
TGTGCCTGGAGTGGAACGCACATCGGACATTCCAACTATGGCTACACCTTC